A selection of T cell receptor beta chains follows, all from one sample in a study of cytomegalovirus exposure and HLA in healthy donors. Repertoires were generated with immunoSEQ multiplex PCR, while TCRdb's copy carries only in-frame clones and drops some. Counted here are 150,000 or so clones, approximately 71% occurring once; the ten biggest clones make up roughly 1.6%. Input material: PBMCs. These receptors all stem from a girl aged 10 to 17 in good health and CMV-seronegative. The CDR3 runs from the conserved cysteine through the conserved F or W. A D gene is named only where the DNA matches it firmly. Size values are once, few and many counts, or a class for expanded clones, and some rows have none.

TRBV5-1	TRBJ2-3	.	TRBD1	TGCGCCAGCAGCTTGGTCGGTACAGGGGGTGGCACAGATACGCAGTATTTT	CASSLVGTGGGTDTQYF
TRBV6-6	TRBJ1-1	few	.	TGTGCCACCCGTAACACTGAAGCTTTCTTT	CATRNTEAFF
TRBV29-1	TRBJ1-1	.	.	TGCAGCGTTGTGTCGGTGAACACTGAAGCTTTCTTT	CSVVSVNTEAFF
TRBV10-3	TRBJ1-2	.	.	TGTGCCATCAGTGACGGGACAAAAAACTCCTTTAGCTATGGCTACACCTTC	CAISDGTKNSFSYGYTF
TRBV5-6	TRBJ2-3	.	TRBD2	TGTGCCAGCAGCTTGCGTACTAGCGGTGCAGATACGCAGTATTTT	CASSLRTSGADTQYF
TRBV19	TRBJ2-7	.	TRBD1	TGTGCCAGTAGACCCACAGGGGGTCGGTCCTACGAGCAGTACTTC	CASRPTGGRSYEQYF
TRBV6-1	TRBJ1-4	.	.	TGTGCCAGCAGTGACTGTCCAAGTCTCCTAGTCGACAATGAAAAACTGTTTTTT	CASSDCPSLLVDNEKLFF
TRBV7-6	TRBJ1-3	.	TRBD1	TGTGCCAGCAGCTTGAGAACGGGACAGCTCACTGGAAACACCATATATTTT	CASSLRTGQLTGNTIYF
TRBV6-1	TRBJ2-3	.	.	TGTGCCAGCTCGATGAATAGCGGCACAGATACGCAGTATTTT	CASSMNSGTDTQYF
TRBV19	TRBJ2-3	.	TRBD1	TGTGCCAGTAGTCTCGGGACAGCTACAGATACGCAGTATTTT	CASSLGTATDTQYF
TRBV7-5	TRBJ1-1	few	.	TGTGCCAGAAGCATTAGCGGTATCCGGGACTCCTACACTGAAGCTTTCTTT	CARSISGIRDSYTEAFF
TRBV5-1	TRBJ1-2	.	TRBD1	TGCGCCAGCAGCCCCAAGACAGGGCCCGGCTATGGCTACACCTTC	CASSPKTGPGYGYTF
TRBV7-3	TRBJ2-1	.	.	TGTGCCAGCAGCCCGCACAGGGAGAATGAGCAGTTCTTC	CASSPHRENEQFF
TRBV28	TRBJ1-2	few	.	TGTGCCAGCAGTGCCGGACAGTTTTACTATGGCTACACCTTC	CASSAGQFYYGYTF
TRBV6-1	TRBJ1-2	.	TRBD1	TGTGCCAGCAGTGTCGGGACAGGGGAAGTTCGCTACACCTTC	CASSVGTGEVRYTF
TRBV5-4	TRBJ2-1	.	.	TGTGCCAGCAGCGGAGTTCGGGGAGAGCAGTTCTTC	CASSGVRGEQFF
TRBV9	TRBJ2-5	.	.	TGTGCCAGCAGCGTAGCGCTAGAGGAGACCCAGTACTTC	CASSVALEETQYF
TRBV10-3	TRBJ1-2	.	TRBD1	TGTGCCATCAGTGCGACAGGGGATGGCTACACCTTC	CAISATGDGYTF
TRBV18	TRBJ1-1	once	.	TGTGCCAGCTCACCTACAGGGACAATGAACACTGAAGCTTTCTTT	CASSPTGTMNTEAFF
TRBV18	TRBJ1-1	.	TRBD1	TGTGCCAGCTCACCAGGGACAGGGGTGGACACTGAAGCTTTCTTT	CASSPGTGVDTEAFF
TRBV6-5	TRBJ1-1	.	.	TGTGCCAGCAGTTCACGACAAATGGTGAACACTGAAGCTTTCTTT	CASSSRQMVNTEAFF
TRBV6-5	TRBJ1-2	.	TRBD1	TGTGCCAGCAGTTTGGGGACAGGGGATGGCTACACCTTC	CASSLGTGDGYTF
TRBV29-1	TRBJ2-5	.	TRBD2	TGCAGCGTTGTTCAGCGGGGGGGCCTCAGGGAGACCCAGTACTTC	CSVVQRGGLRETQYF
TRBV7-6	TRBJ2-3	once	.	TGTGCCAGCAGCTTTTCCCTTAGCACAGATACGCAGTATTTT	CASSFSLSTDTQYF
TRBV18	TRBJ1-4	few	.	TGTGCCAGCTCCGAACAGGAGGGCCCAACTAATGAAAAACTGTTTTTT	CASSEQEGPTNEKLFF
TRBV10-3	TRBJ1-5	.	.	TGTGCCATCAGTGAGTCGAATTCGGAGAGTCTCAATCAGCCCCAGCATTTT	CAISESNSESLNQPQHF
TRBV9	TRBJ2-3	.	TRBD1	TGTGCCAGCAGCGTCAACCCTGACAGGGGTCGCACAGATACGCAGTATTTT	CASSVNPDRGRTDTQYF
TRBV7-9	TRBJ2-7	.	TRBD1	TGTGCCAGCGGGCTCACAGGGGCAGGAAACGAGCAGTACTTC	CASGLTGAGNEQYF
TRBV18	TRBJ2-3	once	TRBD2	TGTGCCAGCTCACCACAGCGCGGGGGAGTCGGTAGCACAGATACGCAGTATTTT	CASSPQRGGVGSTDTQYF
TRBV18	TRBJ1-4	once	TRBD1	TGTGCCAGCTCACCTCCGGGACAGGGGAATGAAAAACTGTTTTTT	CASSPPGQGNEKLFF
TRBV6-1	TRBJ2-6	.	.	TGTGCCAGCAGTGACGACAGCTCTGGGGCCAACGTCCTGACTTTC	CASSDDSSGANVLTF
TRBV5-1	TRBJ1-1	.	TRBD1	TGCGCCAGCAGCCCGACAGGGACCGAAGCTTTCTTT	CASSPTGTEAFF
TRBV15	TRBJ2-1	.	TRBD2	TGTGCCACCAGCGTAGGGACTAGCGGGGGGGCAAAGCAGTTCTTC	CATSVGTSGGAKQFF
TRBV7-3	TRBJ2-7	few	TRBD1	TGTGCCAGCAGCTTATCGAACAGGGGTCGGGAGCAGTACTTC	CASSLSNRGREQYF
TRBV7-8	TRBJ1-6	.	TRBD1	TGTGCCAGCAGCTTAGCGGGGGGACAGGGAGAGTCACCCCTCCACTTT	CASSLAGGQGESPLHF
TRBV7-9	TRBJ1-1	.	.	TGTGCCAGCAGCCAGCAAGGGAGGGGTAACACTGAAGCTTTCTTT	CASSQQGRGNTEAFF
TRBV13	TRBJ1-1	.	.	TGTGCCAGCAGCGTCCGGGACACCTGGGGGGAAGCTTTCTTT	CASSVRDTWGEAFF
TRBV7-8	TRBJ1-5	.	.	TGTGCCAGCAGCTTAGCGGGGGCCAATCAGCCCCAGCATTTT	CASSLAGANQPQHF
TRBV10-2	TRBJ1-1	few	.	TGCGCCAGCAGTGAGGCAGACATGAACACTGAAGCTTTCTTT	CASSEADMNTEAFF
TRBV19	TRBJ1-1	.	TRBD1	TGTGCCAGTAGTTATACAGGGGTGAAAGCTTTCTTT	CASSYTGVKAFF
TRBV2	TRBJ2-7	.	.	TGTGCCGGTCAGGGTAGCTACGAGCAGTACTTC	CAGQGSYEQYF
TRBV7-6	TRBJ1-2	.	.	TGTGCCAGCAGCTTAGGGGAGAACTATGGCTACACCTTC	CASSLGENYGYTF
TRBV5-6	TRBJ1-6	.	TRBD1	TGTGCCAGCAGCTCCCCGGCGGGACAGAATAATTCACCCCTCCACTTT	CASSSPAGQNNSPLHF
TRBV7-2	TRBJ2-3	.	.	TGTGCCAGCAGCTTAGGGGCAACCCGCACAGATACGCAGTATTTT	CASSLGATRTDTQYF
TRBV18	TRBJ1-1	.	.	TGTGCCAGCTCACCTACGACAGCAGTGAACACTGAAGCTTTCTTT	CASSPTTAVNTEAFF
TRBV16	TRBJ1-5	.	TRBD1	TGTGCCAGCAGCTCATTGGACAGGGACAATCAGCCCCAGCATTTT	CASSSLDRDNQPQHF